The 30 T cell receptor beta chains below were found in one sample sequenced in a study of blood T cell repertoires in COVID-19. Here immunoSEQ multiplex PCR was the method, and the copy in TCRdb shows in-frame clones only, minus some. The table has 210,000 or so clones, approximately 82% seen once; the top ten hold 2.9%. Source material: peripheral blood. The receptors derive from a man between 50 and 59 years old with active or convalescent COVID-19.

The J gene is TRBJ1-2, the V gene TRBV30; D remains unclear. Germline CDR1 GTSNPN, CDR2 SVGIG (reference sequence). The length of the CDR3 is 11 residues. Trimming pared 0 bases from V and 9 bases from J, leaving 8 bases between. CDR3 region: CAWSVSLSYTF. In DNA form, the CDR3 reads TGTGCCTGGAGTGTTAGTTTGAGCTACACCTTC.

The chain recombines TRBV5-1 with TRBJ1-3; D remains ambiguous. Trimming took 0 bases from V and 2 from J, leaving 9 bases between them. The CDR3 has 15 residues. Germline lookup yields CDR1 SGHRS and CDR2 YFSETQ. The CDR3 reads CASSLGRDTGNTIYF. Written as DNA, the CDR3 is TGCGCCAGCAGCTTGGGGCGGGATACTGGAAACACCATATATTTT.

J is TRBJ1-6 and V is TRBV11-2; D is ambiguous. Trimming stripped 2 bases from V and 6 bases from J, with 11 bases between. Germline-derived CDR1 and CDR2 are SGHAT and FQNNGV. The CDR3 totals 15 residues. CDR3 coding DNA: TGTGCCAGCAGCTTATTGGTACAGATTAATTCACCCCTCCACTTT. This gives the protein CASSLLVQINSPLHF.

This clone is a singleton in its sample. The chain recombines TRBV28 with TRBJ2-3, with 11 bases that match TRBD1. The CDR3 has 17 amino acids. The germline V gene encodes CDR1 MDHEN and CDR2 SYDVKM. V dropped 7 bases and J dropped 2; count of bases not matched to a gene: 11. In DNA, the CDR3 is TGTGCCAGCAAGAGGCCAAGGGACAGGGGGATCACAGATACGCAGTATTTT. This gives the protein CASKRPRDRGITDTQYF.

The table lists this clone with a count of one. The chain joins TRBV5-8 to TRBJ1-1; the D is unclear. The CDR3 length is 15 residues. Germline V CDR1 and CDR2: SGHTS, YDEGEE. The germline V and J ends were trimmed by 0 bases and 3 bases, with 12 bases remaining between them. For the CDR3, the DNA is TGTGCCAGCAGCTTGGGGGCGGGGAAGGACACTGAAGCTTTCTTT. This encodes CASSLGAGKDTEAFF.

This chain joins TRBV11-2 and TRBJ1-4; 8 bases agree with TRBD1. This CDR3 spans 15 amino acids. V shed 6 bases, J shed 7 bases, and the junction held 10 bases outside the gene matches. Per germline, CDR1 SGHAT and CDR2 FQNNGV. This chain's CDR3 is CASSSVRGRFEKLFF. The CDR3 DNA follows: TGTGCCAGCAGTAGCGTCAGGGGGCGTTTTGAAAAACTGTTTTTT.

The chain is built from TRBV20-1 and TRBJ1-5, with D possibly matching TRBD1 (5 bases). The length of the CDR3 is 14 residues. Between the trimmed V and J ends, which lost 3 bases and 1 base, there was a span of 10 bases. Germline CDR1 reads DFQATT; CDR2 reads SNEGSKA (reference sequence). CDR3 bases: TGCAGTGCTAGTAGGGGACTGAGCAATCAGCCCCAGCATTTT. Translating gives CSASRGLSNQPQHF.

This chain joins TRBV29-1 and TRBJ2-7; TRBD2 agrees at 13 bases. Trimming cost V 5 bases and J 8 bases; bases outside gene matches: 3. CDR1 and CDR2 from the germline V gene are SQVTM and ANQGSEA. The CDR3 runs 12 residues. The CDR3 is CSVTTSGGQQYF. The CDR3, as DNA: TGCAGCGTTACGACTAGCGGGGGGCAGCAGTACTTC.

This chain connects TRBV4-2 to TRBJ1-3; D not resolved. V was cut by 3 bases and J by 0 bases, with 9 bases left in between. The CDR3 runs 15 residues. Germline CDR1 reads LGHNA; CDR2 reads YNFKEQ. CDR3 in amino acids: CASSQPGLSGNTIYF. CDR3 nucleotides: TGTGCCAGCAGCCAGCCCGGACTCTCTGGAAACACCATATATTTT.

The rearrangement joins TRBV30 to TRBJ1-2; D uncertain. The V gene's germline CDR1 is GTSNPN and CDR2 SVGIG (reference sequence). V lost 1 base to trimming and J lost 5 bases, with 5 bases between them. The CDR3 extends over 11 amino acids. DNA for the CDR3: TGTGCCTGGAGTGCTCTTTATGGCTACACCTTC. It specifies CAWSALYGYTF. Filled out from reference TRBV30 and TRBJ1-2, the complete variable domain reads SQTIHQWPATLVQPVGSPLSLECTVEGTSNPNLYWYRQAAGRGLQLLFYSVGIGQISSEVPQNLSASRPQDRQFILSSKKLLLSDSGFYLCAWSALYGYTFGSGTRLTVV.

The chain has TRBV6-5 and TRBJ1-6, with D possibly being TRBD1 (5 bases). CDR3 length: 15 residues. V was shortened by 5 bases and J by 10 bases, with 18 bases between the two germline ends. CDR1 is MNHEY and CDR2 is SVGAGI in the germline V gene. The CDR3 bases are TGTGCCAGCAGTCCGGGGGACGGGTATACATCACCCCTCCACTTT. Translation: CASSPGDGYTSPLHF.

The V call is TRBV7-2, the J call TRBJ2-5; 8 bases are a match to TRBD1. The CDR3 loop spans 15 amino acids. In germline, CDR1 is SGHTA, CDR2 FQGNSA. J gave up 0 bases and V 4 bases, and 4 bases lay outside the gene matches. The CDR3 sequence is CASSSRTGHQETQYF. The CDR3 nucleotides read TGTGCCAGCAGCTCCCGGACAGGGCACCAAGAGACCCAGTACTTC.

A remark on this clone: Germline is not matched at one junction end, which may reflect a read error. The V gene is TRBV7-6, the J gene TRBJ2-3; TRBD2 aligns across 10 bases. There are 16 residues in the CDR3. The germline CDR1 and CDR2 sequences are SGHVS and FNYEAQ. The CDR3 spells CASSRGSGGGTDTQYF. DNA of the CDR3: TGTGCCAGCAGCCGGGGGAGCGGGGGGGGCACGGATACGCAGTATTTT.

This chain joins TRBV12-3 or TRBV12-4 and TRBJ1-5, with D possibly matching TRBD1 (5 bases). The V gene lost 5 bases and the J gene lost 5 bases, with 10 bases spanning the gap. This CDR3 spans 13 amino acids. This chain's CDR3 is CASSPQGYQPQHF. The CDR3 coding sequence is TGTGCCAGCAGTCCCCAGGGATATCAGCCCCAGCATTTT.

The table lists this clone with a count of one. The rearrangement links TRBV19 to TRBJ1-5, with D hard to call. CDR1 and CDR2 from the germline V gene are LNHDA and SQIVND (reference sequence). This CDR3 is 14 amino acids long. The V end lost 4 bases, the J end lost 0 bases, and 7 bases lay between the germline ends. DNA for the CDR3: TGTGCCAGTAGTAGCCAGTTTAGCAATCAGCCCCAGCATTTT. Its protein product is CASSSQFSNQPQHF.

This chain uses TRBV7-2 with TRBJ2-1; perhaps TRBD2 as D (5 bases). Per the germline V gene, CDR1 is SGHTA and CDR2 is FQGNSA. This CDR3 is built from 16 residues. V was clipped by 3 bases and J by 2 bases, with 14 bases between them. CDR3 protein: CASSFGSSHPYNEQFF. The CDR3 DNA reads as TGTGCCAGCAGCTTCGGGTCTAGCCATCCCTACAATGAGCAGTTCTTC.

This chain links TRBV6-5 with TRBJ2-3; a weak D match, TRBD1 (6 bases). V lost 6 bases and J lost 4, with 17 bases in between. Germline V gene data show CDR1 as MNHEY and CDR2 as SVGAGI. This CDR3 has 15 amino acids. The CDR3 DNA follows: TGTGCCAGCAGGTGGTCGTGGGGGCGCGCAGATACGCAGTATTTT. Translating gives CASRWSWGRADTQYF.

V is TRBV5-8 and J is TRBJ1-2; TRBD1 agrees at 9 bases. After removal of 2 bases from V and 7 bases from J, the junction contained 3 bases not matched to a gene. This CDR3 is 13 amino acids long. Germline V gene lookup returns CDR1 SGHTS and CDR2 YDEGEE. CDR3 bases: TGTGCCAGCAGCTTCCGGACAGGGGTTGGCTACACCTTC. Its translation: CASSFRTGVGYTF.

J is TRBJ2-3 and V is TRBV9; the D gene is possibly TRBD2 (6 bases). Trimming stripped 4 bases from V and 1 base from J, with 22 bases between. The CDR3 contains 18 residues. Germline values: CDR1 SGDLS, CDR2 YYNGEE. Here the CDR3 DNA reads TGTGCCAGCAGCCCCCGAGAGGCCCCGGGACTCGGCACAGATACGCAGTATTTT. The encoded protein is CASSPREAPGLGTDTQYF.

This clone was recorded only once. V and J are TRBV4-1 and TRBJ1-1; 10 nucleotides line up with TRBD1. Germline V gene data show CDR1 as MGHRA and CDR2 as YSYEKL. This CDR3 comprises 18 residues. The junction had 13 bases not matched to a gene; V was cut back by 2 bases and J by 4 bases. The CDR3 sequence: CASSQRGPGQGFVTEAFF. In DNA, the CDR3 is TGCGCCAGCAGCCAAAGGGGACCGGGACAGGGGTTTGTCACTGAAGCTTTCTTT.

The chain combines TRBV29-1 with TRBJ1-1; D gene ambiguous. The CDR3 has 14 amino acids. Per the germline V gene, CDR1 is SQVTM and CDR2 is ANQGSEA. The ends were cut back, 4 bases at V and 3 bases at J, with 15 bases in the middle. The CDR3 bases are TGCAGCGTTGCTCAGCCGACGAGGGACACTGAAGCTTTCTTT. This codes for CSVAQPTRDTEAFF.

The chain uses TRBV10-3 and TRBJ2-7; 9 nucleotides align to TRBD1. Germline V gives CDR1 ENHRY, CDR2 SYGVKD. CDR3 length: 14 residues. V lost 6 bases, J lost 1 base, and 4 bases stayed unmatched. CDR3 amino acids: CAISPGTGSYEQYF. As DNA, the CDR3 is TGTGCCATCAGCCCCGGGACAGGGTCCTACGAGCAGTACTTC.

This clone was detected a few times. V is TRBV5-4 and J is TRBJ2-7; 10 nucleotides align to TRBD2. There are 15 residues in the CDR3. Trimming at V came to 4 bases and at J to 0 bases, leaving 4 bases not matched to a gene. Germline V gives CDR1 SGHNT, CDR2 YYREEE (reference sequence). CDR3 sequence: CASSTGLAVSYEQYF. The CDR3 nucleotides are TGTGCCAGCAGCACCGGACTAGCGGTCTCCTACGAGCAGTACTTC.

This chain joins TRBV5-4 and TRBJ2-3, with a possible D match to TRBD2 (6 bases). Trimming cost V 0 bases and J 4 bases, with 9 bases left between them. Germline values: CDR1 SGHNT, CDR2 YYREEE (reference sequence). The CDR3 runs 14 residues. The CDR3 bases are TGTGCCAGCAGCTTGGGGTTAGCGGCAGATACGCAGTATTTT. Its translation: CASSLGLAADTQYF.

The chain employs TRBV29-1 and TRBJ1-1; 7 bases align to TRBD1. CDR1 is SQVTM and CDR2 is ANQGSEA in the germline V gene. The CDR3 runs 13 residues. J gave up 1 base and V 6 bases, and 5 bases lay outside the gene matches. CDR3 amino acids: CSVKTGRNTEAFF. CDR3 nucleotide sequence: TGCAGCGTAAAGACAGGGCGGAACACTGAAGCTTTCTTT.

The chain joins TRBV30 to TRBJ2-7; D gene uncertain. The V gene lost 2 bases and the J gene lost 3 bases, with 5 bases spanning the gap. CDR1 GTSNPN and CDR2 SVGIG come from the germline V gene (reference sequence). CDR3 length: 11 residues. In DNA form, the CDR3 reads TGTGCCTGGAGTAGGAGCTACGAGCAGTACTTC. It encodes CAWSRSYEQYF.

This sequence joins TRBV2 and TRBJ2-1; 14 bases map to TRBD2. Trimming took 11 bases from V and 5 from J; bases not matched to a gene: 14. The CDR3 loop spans 17 amino acids. Looked up from germline, CDR1 is SNHLY and CDR2 is FYNNEI. In DNA, the CDR3 is TGTGCCTGGTTAAGCGCCGGGACTAGCGGGGGAGACAATGAGCAGTTCTTC. Its protein is CAWLSAGTSGGDNEQFF.

The rearrangement joins TRBV6-5 to TRBJ2-3; 7 bases fit TRBD2. The CDR3 spans 15 residues. Germline lookup yields CDR1 MNHEY and CDR2 SVGAGI. Trimming removed 5 bases from V and 7 bases from J; junction bases left unmatched: 12. The CDR3 is CASSLEGGRENTQYF. CDR3 nucleotides: TGTGCCAGCAGTCTCGAGGGCGGGAGAGAGAATACGCAGTATTTT.

CDR3 residues: CASSETSGRTYEQYF. The CDR3 bases are TGCGCCAGCAGTGAGACTAGCGGGAGAACGTACGAGCAGTACTTC. This chain links TRBV10-1 with TRBJ2-7, with 11 bases lining up with TRBD2. Germline V gene sequence: CDR1 WNHNN, CDR2 SYGVQD (reference sequence). J gave up 4 bases and V 2 bases, and 4 bases lay outside the gene matches. This CDR3 comprises 15 residues.

The gene calls are TRBV7-8 and TRBJ1-6, with 8 bases identical to TRBD1. The CDR3 sequence is 17 residues long. The J segment lost 1 base and the V segment lost 8 bases, leaving 10 bases of the junction unmatched. The germline CDR1 and CDR2 sequences are SGHVS and FQNEAQ. CDR3 amino acids: CASSPPDRVSYNSPLHF. In nucleotides, the CDR3 is TGTGCCAGCTCCCCCCCGGACAGGGTATCCTATAATTCACCCCTCCACTTT.